The source of this T cell receptor (beta chain) is a study of TIL therapy for anti-PD-1-resistant metastatic lung cancer. Germline V gene sequence: CDR1 SQVTM, CDR2 ANQGSEA. This CDR3 spans 12 amino acids. Trimming took off 3 bases at V and 7 bases at J, with 9 bases between the two ends. Time point reported: pre-treatment sample, taken before nivolumab and TIL therapy. The immunoSEQ assay was v3. The method was immunoSEQ multiplex PCR; TCRdb's version includes in-frame clones alone and lacks a portion of them. The sample carries about 50,000 clones, 65% to 90% recorded once. This receptor was obtained from a person aged 25 to 80 with non-small cell lung cancer. This specimen consisted of blood, obtained at baseline. This chain joins TRBV29-1 and TRBJ2-2; D gene uncertain. The CDR3 bases are TGCAGCGTTGATACGGAAAGCGGGGAGCTGTTTTTT. It yields the protein CSVDTESGELFF.